Here is one T cell receptor (beta chain) with its context. Antigen: not known. These data come from a study of cytomegalovirus exposure and HLA in healthy donors. Study in general: The use of the same platform for the 95 to 150 validation repertoires and the 550 to 850 first-cohort repertoires was reported by a later analysis.

Findings and caveats of the study: The classifier reportedly diagnosed cytomegalovirus status with high sensitivity and specificity. A list of around 150 TCR beta chains associated with cytomegalovirus was given. Most sequenced TCRs were rare (though some public TCRs occurred in many donors).

V was shortened by 3 bases and J by 4 bases, with 27 bases between the two germline ends. Germline V lookup: CDR1 SEHNR, CDR2 FQNEAQ (reference sequence). The CDR3 loop spans 19 amino acids. Assay: immunoSEQ multiplex PCR; the TCRdb copy retains only in-frame clones and omits some. The table has some 150,000 clones, 86% seen once. The chain couples TRBV7-9 to TRBJ1-2; D is ambiguous. This clonotype was sampled from a human donor in good health. The sequenced sample consisted of PBMCs. The CDR3 sequence is CASSFNAIYLTKEGYGYTF. The CDR3 region has the DNA TGTGCCAGCAGCTTTAATGCCATATACCTTACAAAGGAGGGCTATGGCTACACCTTC.